Below, one T cell receptor beta chain is given with its context. The antigen remains unidentified. Germline V gives CDR1 MGHRA, CDR2 YSYEKL. This CDR3 is 18 amino acids long. V shed 0 bases and J 1 base; nucleotides not matched to a gene: 11. Sequencing was performed with immunoSEQ multiplex PCR; in TCRdb, only in-frame clones are kept and a portion is missing. The sample has tens of thousands of clones, approximately 94% seen once; the top ten hold around 0.54%. The data belong to a study of graft-versus-host responses after intestinal transplantation. For the study at large: Among the recipients, all got anti-thymocyte globulin induction and then tacrolimus and steroids for about 3 years.

The material was unstimulated CD8+ T cells sorted from spleen or lymph node cells, obtained before intestinal transplant. The TCR comes from a human donor who received an intestinal transplant. The J gene is TRBJ2-5, the V gene TRBV4-1; 7 bases agree with TRBD1. CDR3 sequence: CASSQDSITGVIQETQYF. Here the CDR3 DNA reads TGCGCCAGCAGCCAAGATTCAATTACAGGGGTCATCCAAGAGACCCAGTACTTC.